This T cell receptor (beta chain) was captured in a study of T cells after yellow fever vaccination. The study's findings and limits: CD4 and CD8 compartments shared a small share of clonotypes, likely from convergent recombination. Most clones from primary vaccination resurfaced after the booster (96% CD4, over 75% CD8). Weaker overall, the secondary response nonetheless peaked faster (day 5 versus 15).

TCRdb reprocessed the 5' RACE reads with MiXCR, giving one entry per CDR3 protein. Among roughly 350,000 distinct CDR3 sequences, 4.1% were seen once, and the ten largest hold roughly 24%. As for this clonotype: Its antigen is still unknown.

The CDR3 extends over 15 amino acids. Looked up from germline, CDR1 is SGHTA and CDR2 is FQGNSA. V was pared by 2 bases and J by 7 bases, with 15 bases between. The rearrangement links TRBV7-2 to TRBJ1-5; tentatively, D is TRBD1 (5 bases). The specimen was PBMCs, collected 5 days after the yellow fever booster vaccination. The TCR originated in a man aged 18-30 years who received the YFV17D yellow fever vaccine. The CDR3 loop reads CASSLYSRGRQPQHF. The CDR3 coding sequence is TGTGCCAGCAGCTTATACTCAAGGGGCAGACAGCCCCAGCATTTT. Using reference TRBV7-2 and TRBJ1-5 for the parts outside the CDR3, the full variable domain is GAGVSQSPSNKVTEKGKDVELRCDPISGHTALYWYRQSLGQGLEFLIYFQGNSAPDKSGLPSDRFSAERTGGSVSTLTIQRTQQEDSAVYLCASSLYSRGRQPQHFGDGTRLSIL.